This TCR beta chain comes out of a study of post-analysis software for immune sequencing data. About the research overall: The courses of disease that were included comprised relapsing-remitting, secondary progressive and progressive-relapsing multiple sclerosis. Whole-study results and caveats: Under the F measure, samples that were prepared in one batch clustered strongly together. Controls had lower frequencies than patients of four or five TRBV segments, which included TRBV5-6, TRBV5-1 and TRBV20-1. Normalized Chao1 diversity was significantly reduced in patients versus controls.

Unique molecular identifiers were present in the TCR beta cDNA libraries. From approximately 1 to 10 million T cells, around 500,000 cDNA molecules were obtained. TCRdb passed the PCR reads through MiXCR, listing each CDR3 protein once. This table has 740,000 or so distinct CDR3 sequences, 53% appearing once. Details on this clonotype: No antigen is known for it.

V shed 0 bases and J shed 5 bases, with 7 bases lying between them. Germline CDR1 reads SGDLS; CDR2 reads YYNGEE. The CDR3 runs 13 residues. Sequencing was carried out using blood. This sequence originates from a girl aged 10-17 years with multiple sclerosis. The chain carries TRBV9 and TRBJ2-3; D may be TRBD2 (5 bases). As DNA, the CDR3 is TGTGCCAGCAGCGTAGACCGGGGAGATACGCAGTATTTT. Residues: CASSVDRGDTQYF.